A single sample gave rise to the 20 T cell receptor beta chains below, sequenced in a study of cytomegalovirus exposure and HLA in healthy donors. Libraries were prepared by immunoSEQ multiplex PCR; TCRdb keeps only in-frame clonotypes and omits some of them. The profile shows roughly 120,000 clones, over 75% of them singletons. Source material: PBMCs. Receptors were obtained from a woman aged 25 to 39 in good health and CMV-seronegative.

This rearrangement joins TRBV5-1 to TRBJ2-2, with D perhaps matching TRBD2 (6 bases). V was shortened by 3 bases and J by 4 bases, with 16 bases between the two germline ends. The CDR3 totals 16 residues. Germline V gene data show CDR1 as SGHRS and CDR2 as YFSETQ. The CDR3 nucleotides read TGCGCCAGCAGCTCCTACGGAGGGGTGGGCACCGGGGAGCTGTTTTTT. It encodes CASSSYGGVGTGELFF.

This clone was detected once. The genes are TRBV9 and TRBJ2-3; D might be TRBD1 (6 bases). This CDR3 is built from 14 residues. V gave up 0 bases and J gave up 5 bases, with 10 bases separating them. The germline CDR1 and CDR2 sequences are SGDLS and YYNGEE. CDR3 sequence: CASSVEGQRDTQYF. The CDR3 bases are TGTGCCAGCAGCGTAGAAGGACAGAGAGATACGCAGTATTTT.

The chain joins TRBV19 to TRBJ1-3; possible D gene TRBD1, 5 bases. Germline CDR1 is LNHDA and CDR2 is SQIVND (reference sequence). Trimming took off 7 bases at V and 1 base at J, with 11 bases between the two ends. The CDR3 runs 14 residues. The CDR3 DNA sequence: TGTGCCAGTAACCCCGACAGATCTGGAAACACCATATATTTT. Amino acids: CASNPDRSGNTIYF.

V and J are TRBV27 and TRBJ1-4, with TRBD1 as a possible D gene (6 bases). Germline CDR1 is MNHEY and CDR2 is SMNVEV (reference sequence). The CDR3 loop spans 14 amino acids. Trimming took 5 bases from V and 5 from J, leaving 12 bases between them. CDR3 sequence (DNA): TGTGCCAGCAGTGACCGGGACACAAATGAAAAACTGTTTTTT. It encodes CASSDRDTNEKLFF.

The chain employs TRBV9 and TRBJ2-5; 12 bases agree with TRBD2. Losses at the gene ends were 4 bases for V and 3 bases for J; bases not matched to a gene: 13. This CDR3 contains 18 residues. In germline, CDR1 is SGDLS, CDR2 YYNGEE. CDR3 sequence: CASSLGLAGSIREETQYF. The CDR3 region has the DNA TGTGCCAGCAGCTTAGGACTAGCGGGGTCTATCCGAGAAGAGACCCAGTACTTC.

This clone has only a few counts. The V call is TRBV7-2, the J call TRBJ1-6; D gene unclear. The germline V gene encodes CDR1 SGHTA and CDR2 FQGNSA. The V and J ends lost 5 bases and 9 bases respectively, with 14 bases between them. The length of the CDR3 is 14 residues. In DNA form, the CDR3 reads TGTGCCAGCAGCCCCCCGGGCCGGGGTTCACCCCTCCACTTT. Translation: CASSPPGRGSPLHF.

The genes are TRBV12-5 and TRBJ2-3; 8 bases match TRBD1. The V gene end was trimmed by 4 bases and the J gene end by 5 bases; junction bases not matched to a gene: 11. Germline CDR1 LGHNT, CDR2 FRNRAP. This CDR3 comprises 16 residues. The CDR3 protein is CASGSPPGGRGDTQYF. The CDR3 bases are TGTGCTAGTGGTTCTCCCCCAGGGGGCAGGGGAGATACGCAGTATTTT.

The CDR3 sequence is CASSLGPSGRQETQYF. The CDR3 DNA reads TGTGCCAGCAGCCTCGGTCCAAGCGGACGTCAAGAGACCCAGTACTTC. The J gene is TRBJ2-5, the V gene TRBV7-6, with TRBD2 as a possible D gene (5 bases). The germline V and J ends were trimmed by 5 bases and 2 bases, with 18 bases remaining between them. CDR1 and CDR2 from the germline V gene are SGHVS and FNYEAQ. This CDR3 has 16 residues.

The V and J genes are TRBV5-6 and TRBJ2-6, with TRBD2 as a possible D gene (6 bases). Trimming removed 4 bases at V and 4 bases at J, with 12 bases between. CDR1 SGHDT and CDR2 YYEEEE come from the germline V gene. The CDR3 runs to 15 residues. The DNA of the CDR3 is TGTGCCAGCAGCCCGCTAGCGCGGGGGGCCAACGTCCTGACTTTC. It encodes CASSPLARGANVLTF.

This chain connects TRBV27 to TRBJ1-1, with D unclear. CDR1 and CDR2 from the germline V gene are MNHEY and SMNVEV (reference sequence). V lost 7 bases, J lost 0 bases, and 15 bases lay in between. CDR3 length equals 15 residues. Here the CDR3 reads CASTRKGGMNTEAFF. CDR3 DNA sequence: TGTGCCAGCACCCGAAAGGGAGGTATGAACACTGAAGCTTTCTTT.

J is TRBJ1-4 and V is TRBV5-1; tentatively, D is TRBD1 (6 bases). The CDR3 covers 15 residues. Germline-derived CDR1 and CDR2 are SGHRS and YFSETQ. V lost 4 bases to trimming and J lost 7 bases, with 17 bases between them. CDR3 DNA: TGCGCCAGCAGCCAAACCGGGACACCTGGTGAAAAACTGTTTTTT. It codes for CASSQTGTPGEKLFF. Full variable domain (rest looked up from reference TRBV5-1 and TRBJ1-4): KAGVTQTPRYLIKTRGQQVTLSCSPISGHRSVSWYQQTPGQGLQFLFEYFSETQRNKGNFPGRFSGRQFSNSRSEMNVSTLELGDSALYLCASSQTGTPGEKLFFGSGTQLSVL.

The J gene is TRBJ1-1, the V gene TRBV9; unclear D gene. The length of the CDR3 is 15 residues. V lost 0 bases, J lost 0 bases, and 9 bases lay in between. Germline lookup yields CDR1 SGDLS and CDR2 YYNGEE. The CDR3 protein is CASSVAADMNTEAFF. DNA for the CDR3: TGTGCCAGCAGCGTAGCTGCAGATATGAACACTGAAGCTTTCTTT.

This chain joins TRBV30 and TRBJ2-3; 9 nucleotides align to TRBD1. The CDR3 covers 15 residues. V lost 5 bases to trimming and J lost 3 bases; unmatched junction nucleotides: 9. The germline CDR1 and CDR2 sequences are GTSNPN and SVGIG (reference sequence). The CDR3 loop is CAWSPGTGWTDTQYF. The CDR3 region has the DNA TGTGCCTGGTCTCCCGGGACAGGGTGGACAGATACGCAGTATTTT. The entire variable domain, with the rest obtained from reference TRBV30 and TRBJ2-3, is as follows: SQTIHQWPATLVQPVGSPLSLECTVEGTSNPNLYWYRQAAGRGLQLLFYSVGIGQISSEVPQNLSASRPQDRQFILSSKKLLLSDSGFYLCAWSPGTGWTDTQYFGPGTRLTVL.

This rearrangement joins TRBV5-6 to TRBJ2-7, with D maybe TRBD1 (6 bases). The V gene's germline CDR1 is SGHDT and CDR2 YYEEEE. This CDR3 spans 15 amino acids. The V end was cut by 3 bases, the J end by 1 base, with 14 bases between. The CDR3 loop reads CASSYPGGYSYEQYF. DNA for the CDR3: TGTGCCAGCAGCTACCCTGGGGGCTATTCCTACGAGCAGTACTTC.

The rearrangement links TRBV6-5 to TRBJ2-7; 7 bases are a match to TRBD1. The CDR3 is 13 amino acids. CDR1 MNHEY and CDR2 SVGAGI come from the germline V gene. The V and J ends lost 3 bases and 5 bases, in that order; junction bases with no gene match: 4. CDR3 in amino acids: CASSYTGDHEQYF. The CDR3 DNA is TGTGCCAGCAGTTATACAGGGGACCACGAGCAGTACTTC.

The rearrangement uses TRBV19 and TRBJ2-7, with 7 bases lining up with TRBD1. Germline CDR1 reads LNHDA; CDR2 reads SQIVND (reference sequence). V gave up 9 bases and J gave up 7 bases; unmatched junction bases: 15. The CDR3 consists of 14 residues. CDR3 DNA: TGTGCCAGGCGCTCGACAGGGACGAGATCTGAGCAGTACTTC. The encoded protein is CARRSTGTRSEQYF.

This chain connects TRBV19 to TRBJ1-2; 9 nucleotides agree with TRBD1. Trimming removed 6 bases from V and 4 bases from J; junction bases left unmatched: 3. CDR1 LNHDA and CDR2 SQIVND come from the germline V gene (reference sequence). This CDR3 has 13 amino acids. The chain's CDR3 is CASSDRGGYGYTF. DNA for the CDR3: TGTGCCAGTAGCGACAGGGGGGGCTATGGCTACACCTTC.

The J gene is TRBJ2-7, the V gene TRBV25-1; 9 bases map to TRBD1. Trimming took 5 bases from V and 4 from J; bases not matched to a gene: 9. Germline V CDR1 and CDR2: MGHDK, SYGVNS. This CDR3 spans 15 amino acids. This CDR3 is CASSPRGQGIYEQYF. The DNA of the CDR3 is TGTGCCAGCAGTCCGAGGGGACAGGGCATTTACGAGCAGTACTTC.

The chain is built from TRBV6-1 and TRBJ2-7; 7 bases are shared with TRBD1. Losses at the gene ends were 7 bases for V and 0 bases for J; bases not matched to a gene: 6. The germline CDR1 and CDR2 sequences are MNHNS and SASEGT. The CDR3 length is 14 residues. The CDR3 protein is CASKVTGASYEQYF. Written as DNA, the CDR3 is TGTGCCAGCAAGGTCACAGGGGCCTCCTACGAGCAGTACTTC.

This clone was counted at least ten times. The gene calls are TRBV5-1 and TRBJ2-7, with 8 bases identical to TRBD2. V lost 0 bases, J lost 3 bases, and 5 bases stayed unmatched. The CDR3 loop spans 15 amino acids. Germline CDR1 reads SGHRS; CDR2 reads YFSETQ. The CDR3 nucleotides read TGCGCCAGCAGCTTGGTCGGGGGGGCCGACTACGAGCAGTACTTC. Residues: CASSLVGGADYEQYF.